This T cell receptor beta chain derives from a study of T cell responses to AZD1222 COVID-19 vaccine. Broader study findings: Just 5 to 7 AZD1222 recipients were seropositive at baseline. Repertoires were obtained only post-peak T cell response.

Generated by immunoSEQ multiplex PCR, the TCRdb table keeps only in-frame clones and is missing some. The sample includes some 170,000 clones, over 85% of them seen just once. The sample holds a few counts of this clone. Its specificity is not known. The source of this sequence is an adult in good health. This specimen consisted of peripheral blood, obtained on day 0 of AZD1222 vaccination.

CDR3: CASTAGQGSVFGRGYTF. Here the CDR3 DNA reads TGTGCCAGCACCGCCGGACAGGGAAGCGTGTTCGGTAGGGGCTACACCTTC. The V gene is TRBV2, the J gene TRBJ1-2; 8 positions agree with TRBD1. The ends lost 7 bases at V and 8 bases at J; junction bases unmatched: 21. The length of the CDR3 is 17 residues. Germline values: CDR1 SNHLY, CDR2 FYNNEI.